These T cell receptor beta chains were read from a single sample in a study of OX40 agonist ivuxolimab in advanced cancers. Data came from immunoSEQ multiplex PCR; TCRdb stores just in-frame clones and leaves some out. The sample lists tens of thousands of clones; 88% were seen once. Specimen: CD4+ or CD8+ T cells sorted from blood, collected in a trial of the OX40 agonist ivuxolimab. These receptors came from an adult with an advanced solid tumor such as melanoma, head and neck, liver or kidney cancer. The CDR3 runs from the conserved cysteine through the conserved F or W. The order of the fields is CDR3 protein, CDR3 DNA, J gene, CDR3 length, clone size, D gene, V gene. The D gene is left open where the match is weak. Some rows have no size entry. The others give once, few or many, or a class for an expanded clone.

cdr3_aa: CASSEEGVPSYNEQFF
cdr3_nt: TGTGCCAGCAGTGAAGAAGGCGTCCCGTCTTACAATGAGCAGTTCTTC
j_call: TRBJ2-1
cdr3_length: 16
clone_size: NA
d_call: NA
v_call: TRBV2

cdr3_aa: CASSFFGASSYNEQFF
cdr3_nt: TGTGCCAGCAGCTTTTTTGGGGCAAGCTCCTACAATGAGCAGTTCTTC
j_call: TRBJ2-1
cdr3_length: 16
clone_size: NA
d_call: NA
v_call: TRBV7-6

cdr3_aa: CASSQTGGSNQPQHF
cdr3_nt: TGCGCCAGCAGCCAGACAGGAGGAAGCAATCAGCCCCAGCATTTT
j_call: TRBJ1-5
cdr3_length: 15
clone_size: NA
d_call: NA
v_call: TRBV4-3

cdr3_aa: CASSNDPGINYNEQFF
cdr3_nt: TGTGCCAGCAGCAACGACCCCGGAATCAACTACAATGAGCAGTTCTTC
j_call: TRBJ2-1
cdr3_length: 16
clone_size: NA
d_call: NA
v_call: TRBV9

cdr3_aa: CASSQAQSYGYTF
cdr3_nt: TGCGCCAGCAGCCAAGCCCAGAGCTATGGCTACACCTTC
j_call: TRBJ1-2
cdr3_length: 13
clone_size: NA
d_call: NA
v_call: TRBV4-3

cdr3_aa: CASSIGGNEQYF
cdr3_nt: TGTGCCAGTAGTATTGGGGGTAACGAGCAGTACTTC
j_call: TRBJ2-7
cdr3_length: 12
clone_size: NA
d_call: NA
v_call: TRBV19

cdr3_aa: CASSPADSYEQYF
cdr3_nt: TGTGCCAGCTCACCGGCCGACTCCTACGAGCAGTACTTC
j_call: TRBJ2-7
cdr3_length: 13
clone_size: NA
d_call: NA
v_call: TRBV18

cdr3_aa: CASSPGQSYNSPLHF
cdr3_nt: TGTGCCAGCAGCCCAGGACAGTCTTATAATTCACCCCTCCACTTT
j_call: TRBJ1-6
cdr3_length: 15
clone_size: once
d_call: NA
v_call: TRBV6-5

cdr3_aa: CASSRPRQDREDYGYTF
cdr3_nt: TGCGCCAGCAGCCGGCCCCGACAGGACAGGGAGGACTATGGCTACACCTTC
j_call: TRBJ1-2
cdr3_length: 17
clone_size: NA
d_call: TRBD1
v_call: TRBV5-1

cdr3_aa: CASSEAENNEQFF
cdr3_nt: TGTGCCAGCAGCGAAGCGGAGAACAATGAGCAGTTCTTC
j_call: TRBJ2-1
cdr3_length: 13
clone_size: NA
d_call: NA
v_call: TRBV7-3

cdr3_aa: CASSLVDHYNEQFF
cdr3_nt: TGTGCCAGCAGCTTAGTCGACCACTACAATGAGCAGTTCTTC
j_call: TRBJ2-1
cdr3_length: 14
clone_size: NA
d_call: NA
v_call: TRBV7-9

cdr3_aa: CASSSTVNTEAFF
cdr3_nt: TGTGCCAGCAGTTCGACAGTGAACACTGAAGCTTTCTTT
j_call: TRBJ1-1
cdr3_length: 13
clone_size: NA
d_call: NA
v_call: TRBV27

cdr3_aa: CASSGTALGELFF
cdr3_nt: TGTGCCAGCAGTGGGACAGCTCTCGGGGAGCTGTTTTTT
j_call: TRBJ2-2
cdr3_length: 13
clone_size: NA
d_call: NA
v_call: TRBV6-4

cdr3_aa: CASSILGGRGLAKNIQYF
cdr3_nt: TGTGCCAGTAGTATCCTGGGCGGCCGCGGTCTAGCCAAAAACATTCAGTACTTC
j_call: TRBJ2-4
cdr3_length: 18
clone_size: NA
d_call: NA
v_call: TRBV19

cdr3_aa: CASSLTVGDANEQFF
cdr3_nt: TGTGCCAGCAGCTTGACAGTAGGGGACGCGAATGAGCAGTTCTTC
j_call: TRBJ2-1
cdr3_length: 15
clone_size: NA
d_call: NA
v_call: TRBV5-8

cdr3_aa: CASTLDSYGYTF
cdr3_nt: TGTGCCAGTACCTTGGACAGCTATGGCTACACCTTC
j_call: TRBJ1-2
cdr3_length: 12
clone_size: NA
d_call: NA
v_call: TRBV19

cdr3_aa: CASSQEGRVSPLHF
cdr3_nt: TGCGCCAGCAGCCAAGAGGGCAGGGTTTCACCCCTCCACTTT
j_call: TRBJ1-6
cdr3_length: 14
clone_size: NA
d_call: NA
v_call: TRBV4-1

cdr3_aa: CASGTGYGYTF
cdr3_nt: TGTGCCAGCGGAACGGGCTATGGCTACACCTTC
j_call: TRBJ1-2
cdr3_length: 11
clone_size: NA
d_call: NA
v_call: TRBV27

cdr3_aa: CASKEGYGYTF
cdr3_nt: TGCGCCAGCAAGGAAGGCTATGGCTACACCTTC
j_call: TRBJ1-2
cdr3_length: 11
clone_size: once
d_call: NA
v_call: TRBV5-1

cdr3_aa: CASSSVLDTEAFF
cdr3_nt: TGTGCCAGTAGTAGCGTATTGGACACTGAAGCTTTCTTT
j_call: TRBJ1-1
cdr3_length: 13
clone_size: once
d_call: NA
v_call: TRBV19

cdr3_aa: CASSIAGSTEAFF
cdr3_nt: TGTGCCAGTAGTATTGCGGGGTCGACTGAAGCTTTCTTT
j_call: TRBJ1-1
cdr3_length: 13
clone_size: NA
d_call: NA
v_call: TRBV19

cdr3_aa: CASSLRFRDQPQHF
cdr3_nt: TGTGCCAGCAGTTTAAGATTCAGGGACCAGCCCCAGCATTTT
j_call: TRBJ1-5
cdr3_length: 14
clone_size: NA
d_call: NA
v_call: TRBV27

cdr3_aa: CASTSSEVAELFF
cdr3_nt: TGTGCCAGCACGAGTAGCGAAGTTGCGGAGCTGTTTTTT
j_call: TRBJ2-2
cdr3_length: 13
clone_size: NA
d_call: NA
v_call: TRBV27

cdr3_aa: CASRHGLTYEQYF
cdr3_nt: TGTGCCAGCAGACACGGCTTAACCTACGAGCAGTACTTC
j_call: TRBJ2-7
cdr3_length: 13
clone_size: NA
d_call: NA
v_call: TRBV28

cdr3_aa: CAWSVSGGIQPQHF
cdr3_nt: TGTGCCTGGAGTGTAAGTGGGGGCATTCAGCCCCAGCATTTT
j_call: TRBJ1-5
cdr3_length: 14
clone_size: NA
d_call: NA
v_call: TRBV30

cdr3_aa: CASSAGTTDTQYF
cdr3_nt: TGTGCCAGCAGCGCAGGGACCACAGATACGCAGTATTTT
j_call: TRBJ2-3
cdr3_length: 13
clone_size: NA
d_call: NA
v_call: TRBV9

cdr3_aa: CAISGDSPYEQYF
cdr3_nt: TGTGCCATCAGTGGGGACAGCCCCTACGAGCAGTACTTC
j_call: TRBJ2-7
cdr3_length: 13
clone_size: NA
d_call: TRBD1
v_call: TRBV10-3

cdr3_aa: CASSQDGPGSGANVLTF
cdr3_nt: TGCGCCAGCAGCCAAGATGGCCCAGGGTCTGGGGCCAACGTCCTGACTTTC
j_call: TRBJ2-6
cdr3_length: 17
clone_size: NA
d_call: NA
v_call: TRBV4-1